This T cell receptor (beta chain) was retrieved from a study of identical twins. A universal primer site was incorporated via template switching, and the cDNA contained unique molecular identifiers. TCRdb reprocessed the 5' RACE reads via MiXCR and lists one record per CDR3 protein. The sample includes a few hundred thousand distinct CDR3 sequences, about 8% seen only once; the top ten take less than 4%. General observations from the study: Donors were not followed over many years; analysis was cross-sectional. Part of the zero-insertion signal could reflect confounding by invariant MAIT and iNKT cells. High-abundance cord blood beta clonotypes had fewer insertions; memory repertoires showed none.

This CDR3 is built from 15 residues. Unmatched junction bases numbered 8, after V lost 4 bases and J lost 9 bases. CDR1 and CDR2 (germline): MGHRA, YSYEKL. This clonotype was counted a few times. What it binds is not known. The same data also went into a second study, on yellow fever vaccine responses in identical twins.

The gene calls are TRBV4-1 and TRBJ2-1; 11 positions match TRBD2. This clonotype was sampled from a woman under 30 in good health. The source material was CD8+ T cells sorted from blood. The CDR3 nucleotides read TGCGCCAGCAGCCCGACTAGCGGGGTTATCGGTGAGCAGTTCTTC. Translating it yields CASSPTSGVIGEQFF.